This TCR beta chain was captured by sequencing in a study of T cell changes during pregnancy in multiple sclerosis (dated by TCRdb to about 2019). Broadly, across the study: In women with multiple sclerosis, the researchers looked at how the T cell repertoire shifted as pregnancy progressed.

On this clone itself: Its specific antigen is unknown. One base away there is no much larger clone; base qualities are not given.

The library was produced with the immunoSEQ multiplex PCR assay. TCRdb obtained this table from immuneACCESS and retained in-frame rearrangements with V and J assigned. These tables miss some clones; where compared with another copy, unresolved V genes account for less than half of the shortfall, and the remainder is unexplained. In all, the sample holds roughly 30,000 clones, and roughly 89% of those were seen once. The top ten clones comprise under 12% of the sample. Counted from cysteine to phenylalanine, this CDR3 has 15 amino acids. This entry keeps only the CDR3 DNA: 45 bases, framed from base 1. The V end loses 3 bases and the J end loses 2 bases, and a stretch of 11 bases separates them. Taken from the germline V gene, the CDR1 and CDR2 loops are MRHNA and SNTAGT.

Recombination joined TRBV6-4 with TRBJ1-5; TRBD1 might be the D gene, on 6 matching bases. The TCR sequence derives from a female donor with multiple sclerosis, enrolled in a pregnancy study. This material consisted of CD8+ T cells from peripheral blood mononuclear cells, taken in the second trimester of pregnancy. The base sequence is TGTGCCAGCAGTGAGAGTGCAGGGGGCAATCAGCCCCAGCATTTT. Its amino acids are CASSESAGGNQPQHF.